This T cell receptor delta chain stems from a study of gamma-delta T cells after stem cell transplantation. TCRdb re-called the RT-PCR reads via CATT. This sample's table reports 28 delta-chain clones. Per the germline V gene, CDR1 is TVYSNPD and CDR2 is GDNSRS (reference sequence). Unmatched junction bases numbered 13, after V lost 3 bases and J lost 1 base. The CDR3 covers 16 residues. The V gene is TRDV3, the J gene TRDJ1, with TRDD3 matching over 8 bases. The TCR originated in a human donor. It is not recorded whose cells these are; they may come from a transplant donor. This table probably holds off-target reads from a library built for another chain. The sample was gamma-delta T cells. CDR3 DNA: TGTGCCTTCAGAGCGGTGGGGATACATGGCACCGATAAACTCATCTTT. Protein product: CAFRAVGIHGTDKLIF.